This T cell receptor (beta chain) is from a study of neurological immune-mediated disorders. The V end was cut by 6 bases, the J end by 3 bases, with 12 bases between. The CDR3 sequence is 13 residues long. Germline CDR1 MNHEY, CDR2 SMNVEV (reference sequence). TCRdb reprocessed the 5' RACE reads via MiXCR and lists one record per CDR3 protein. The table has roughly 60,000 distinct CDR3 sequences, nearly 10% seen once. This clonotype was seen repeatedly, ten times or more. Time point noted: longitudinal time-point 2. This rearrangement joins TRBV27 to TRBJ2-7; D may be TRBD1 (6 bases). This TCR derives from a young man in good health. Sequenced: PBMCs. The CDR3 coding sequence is TGTGCCAGCAGCATCGGACAGAACTACGAGCAGTACTTC. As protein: CASSIGQNYEQYF.